These 26 T cell receptor beta chains originate from one sample sequenced in a study of T cells after yellow fever vaccination. TCRdb called the 5' RACE reads again in MiXCR, with one record for every CDR3 protein. Of 300,000 to 450,000 distinct CDR3 sequences listed, roughly 8% were seen once; the top ten hold roughly 18%. Sample: PBMCs, taken about 49 days after the first yellow fever vaccination. These receptors all stem from a man younger than 30 who received the YFV17D yellow fever vaccine.

This clonotype was counted many times. This chain links TRBV5-1 with TRBJ1-1; no definite D call. The CDR3 is made up of 15 amino acids. The V and J ends lost 0 bases and 3 bases respectively, with 12 bases between them. CDR1 and CDR2 from the germline V gene are SGHRS and YFSETQ. The CDR3 is CASSLDGSEYTEAFF. The DNA of the CDR3 is TGCGCCAGCAGCTTGGATGGCTCGGAGTACACTGAAGCTTTCTTT.

The table lists this clonotype with a few counts. The V and J genes are TRBV5-1 and TRBJ1-2, with 7 positions matching TRBD1. The J segment lost 1 base and the V segment lost 4 bases, leaving 16 bases of the junction unmatched. Germline values: CDR1 SGHRS, CDR2 YFSETQ. The CDR3 loop spans 18 amino acids. The CDR3 sequence is CASSPTPGGLGDNYGYTF. The CDR3 DNA reads as TGCGCCAGCAGCCCCACCCCAGGGGGTCTAGGGGATAACTATGGCTACACCTTC.

This clonotype turned up a few times. The rearrangement uses TRBV21-1 and TRBJ2-7. TRBV21-1 is an annotated pseudogene. The CDR3 loop spans 15 amino acids. CDR3 nucleotide sequence: TGTGCCAGCAGCAAAAGGCCGATCCAAACCTACGAGCAGTACTTC. Translated: CASSKRPIQTYEQYF.

This chain uses TRBV15 with TRBJ2-1; D is undetermined. V lost 3 bases to trimming and J lost 8 bases, with 8 bases between them. The germline V gene has CDR1 LNHNV and CDR2 YYDKDF (reference sequence). CDR3 size: 12 residues. The CDR3 region is CATSSILDEQFF. CDR3 DNA sequence: TGTGCCACCAGCAGCATACTGGATGAGCAGTTCTTC.

J is TRBJ2-5 and V is TRBV7-8; D not certain. From germline, CDR1 is SGHVS and CDR2 FQNEAQ. Trimming removed 4 bases at V and 0 bases at J, with 9 bases between. The CDR3 consists of 14 residues. The DNA of the CDR3 is TGTGCCAGCAGCTCGTCCGCTAACCAAGAGACCCAGTACTTC. This translates into CASSSSANQETQYF.

This clonotype has ten or more counts. This chain joins TRBV24-1 and TRBJ2-1; TRBD2 matches at 15 bases. After removal of 2 bases from V and 5 bases from J, the junction contained 6 bases not matched to a gene. Per germline, CDR1 KGHDR and CDR2 SFDVKD. CDR3 length: 18 amino acids. The CDR3 loop is CATSDSGLAGGSNNEQFF. The CDR3 DNA sequence: TGTGCCACCAGTGATTCGGGACTAGCGGGGGGATCGAACAATGAGCAGTTCTTC.

The rearrangement joins TRBV20-1 to TRBJ1-1, with a possible D match to TRBD1 (5 bases). V lost 3 bases to trimming and J lost 2 bases, with 16 bases between them. CDR1 and CDR2 from the germline V gene are DFQATT and SNEGSKA (reference sequence). This CDR3 region has 15 residues. Here the CDR3 DNA reads TGCAGTGCTAGGGGACTGGGTAGGGGTAACACTGAAGCTTTCTTT. It codes for CSARGLGRGNTEAFF.

The J gene is TRBJ2-7, the V gene TRBV5-1; D unclear. From germline, CDR1 is SGHRS and CDR2 YFSETQ. V was pared by 4 bases and J by 0 bases, with 20 bases between. The CDR3 contains 17 residues. DNA for the CDR3: TGCGCCAGCAGCCCCTTTACTGTGTTAACGGACTCCTACGAGCAGTACTTC. Translating gives CASSPFTVLTDSYEQYF.

Only a few counts were recorded for this clonotype. The chain employs TRBV12-5 and TRBJ2-7; 7 nucleotides match TRBD1. The CDR3 runs 15 residues. V lost 6 bases to trimming and J lost 2 bases; unmatched junction nucleotides: 10. Germline V gene lookup returns CDR1 LGHNT and CDR2 FRNRAP. In DNA form, the CDR3 reads TGTGCTAGTGGCCTGAACTCGGACAGGACCTACGAGCAGTACTTC. Protein sequence: CASGLNSDRTYEQYF.

The chain carries TRBV24-1 and TRBJ2-5; D is ambiguous. This CDR3 comprises 15 residues. CDR1 and CDR2 (germline): KGHDR, SFDVKD. The V end was cut by 0 bases, the J end by 5 bases, with 12 bases between. The chain's CDR3 is CATSDLPPDLETQYF. The CDR3 bases are TGTGCCACCAGTGATTTGCCCCCAGATTTGGAGACCCAGTACTTC.

At least ten counts were recorded for this clonotype. J is TRBJ1-5 and V is TRBV5-6, with TRBD1 as a possible D gene (5 bases). The V gene's germline CDR1 is SGHDT and CDR2 YYEEEE. Trimming took off 1 base at V and 8 bases at J, with 13 bases between the two ends. The CDR3 spans 14 residues. CDR3 residues: CASSLKGLGEPQHF. The CDR3 DNA is TGTGCCAGCAGCTTGAAGGGGCTTGGTGAGCCCCAGCATTTT.

This clonotype was picked up a small number of times. This sequence joins TRBV20-1 and TRBJ2-5, with TRBD2 matching over 7 bases. This CDR3 spans 13 amino acids. The J segment lost 5 bases and the V segment lost 6 bases, leaving 9 bases of the junction unmatched. The germline V gene encodes CDR1 DFQATT and CDR2 SNEGSKA (reference sequence). The CDR3 loop is CSAERRGGETQYF. DNA for the CDR3: TGCAGTGCAGAACGTCGCGGGGGTGAGACCCAGTACTTC.

This clonotype has more than one count but fewer than ten. The V call is TRBV4-3, the J call TRBJ2-1; D is undetermined. In germline, CDR1 is LGHNA, CDR2 YSLEER. CDR3 length: 14 amino acids. V was cut by 0 bases and J by 5 bases, with 8 bases left in between. The CDR3 bases are TGCGCCAGCAGCCAAGATGCGACGAACAATGAGCAGTTCTTC. Amino acid sequence: CASSQDATNNEQFF.

This clonotype was seen a few times. V is TRBV19 and J is TRBJ2-1; the D gene is possibly TRBD1 (6 bases). CDR1 LNHDA and CDR2 SQIVND come from the germline V gene (reference sequence). V lost 1 base and J lost 7, with 20 bases in between. CDR3 size: 17 residues. CDR3 amino acids: CASSIAGQPWGRNEQFF. The CDR3 DNA reads TGTGCCAGTAGTATAGCTGGACAGCCCTGGGGTAGGAATGAGCAGTTCTTC.

This chain connects TRBV15 to TRBJ2-3; D might be TRBD1 (5 bases). Per the germline V gene, CDR1 is LNHNV and CDR2 is YYDKDF (reference sequence). The germline V and J ends were trimmed by 5 bases and 2 bases, with 23 bases remaining between them. The CDR3 has 18 amino acids. Here the CDR3 DNA reads TGTGCCACCAGCGATGAAGAGATGGGAAAAGGGGACACAGATACGCAGTATTTT. Translating gives CATSDEEMGKGDTDTQYF. The variable domain in full, completed from reference TRBV15 and TRBJ2-3, reads DAMVIQNPRYQVTQFGKPVTLSCSQTLNHNVMYWYQQKSSQAPKLLFHYYDKDFNNEADTPDNFQSRRPNTSFCFLDIRSPGLGDTAMYLCATSDEEMGKGDTDTQYFGPGTRLTVL.

The chain links TRBV7-9 to TRBJ2-4, with D perhaps TRBD1 (5 bases). V lost 2 bases to trimming and J lost 9 bases, with 14 bases between them. The CDR3 loop spans 14 amino acids. Germline values: CDR1 SEHNR, CDR2 FQNEAQ (reference sequence). CDR3 region: CASSLNRSPGIQYF. DNA for the CDR3: TGTGCCAGCAGCTTAAACAGGTCCCCTGGCATTCAGTACTTC.

The V gene is TRBV6-5, the J gene TRBJ2-7, with D possibly being TRBD1 (7 bases). V lost 2 bases and J lost 0, with 20 bases in between. The CDR3 runs 18 residues. Germline V gene data show CDR1 as MNHEY and CDR2 as SVGAGI. The chain's CDR3 is CASSYKVTGEVSSYEQYV. CDR3 in DNA: TGTGCCAGCAGTTACAAGGTTACAGGGGAGGTATCCTCCTACGAGCAGTACGTC.

The chain employs TRBV7-2 and TRBJ1-1; unclear D gene. The CDR3 spans 14 residues. Germline CDR1 SGHTA, CDR2 FQGNSA. The ends were cut back, 3 bases at V and 5 bases at J, with 13 bases in the middle. The CDR3 region is CASSFSRWGTEAFF. CDR3 bases: TGTGCCAGCAGCTTTAGTAGGTGGGGTACTGAAGCTTTCTTT.

Many counts were recorded for this clonotype. The chain joins TRBV5-1 to TRBJ2-7; D not resolved. Trimming took off 6 bases at V and 3 bases at J, with 13 bases between the two ends. CDR1 and CDR2 from the germline V gene are SGHRS and YFSETQ. CDR3 length equals 13 residues. The CDR3 is CASKRDVRYEQYF. As DNA, the CDR3 is TGCGCCAGCAAACGAGACGTACGCTACGAGCAGTACTTC. The entire variable domain, with the rest obtained from reference TRBV5-1 and TRBJ2-7, is as follows: KAGVTQTPRYLIKTRGQQVTLSCSPISGHRSVSWYQQTPGQGLQFLFEYFSETQRNKGNFPGRFSGRQFSNSRSEMNVSTLELGDSALYLCASKRDVRYEQYFGPGTRLTVT.

This clonotype was observed a handful of times. The chain is built from TRBV5-1 and TRBJ1-4; D unresolved. V lost 0 bases and J 4 bases, leaving 7 bases between the germline ends. CDR1 and CDR2 from the germline V gene are SGHRS and YFSETQ. CDR3 size: 14 residues. CDR3 amino acids: CASSLEPINEKLFF. The CDR3 DNA is TGCGCCAGCAGCTTGGAGCCCATTAATGAAAAACTGTTTTTT.

This clonotype was seen more than once but under ten times. The gene calls are TRBV12-3 or TRBV12-4 and TRBJ2-2, with D unresolved. The CDR3 consists of 13 residues. Between the trimmed V and J ends, which lost 10 bases and 2 bases, there was a span of 11 bases. The CDR3: CATIRGNTGELFF. The CDR3 DNA is TGTGCCACCATTCGAGGCAACACCGGGGAGCTGTTTTTT.

This clonotype has a handful of counts. The CDR3 spells CASSFGGAPTDTQYF. The CDR3 nucleotides are TGTGCCAGCAGTTTTGGAGGGGCGCCCACAGATACGCAGTATTTT. The rearrangement uses TRBV28 and TRBJ2-3; the D gene is possibly TRBD2 (6 bases). CDR1 is MDHEN, CDR2 SYDVKM, per germline. The ends were cut back, 3 bases at V and 2 bases at J, with 12 bases in the middle. The CDR3 is 15 residues long.

The chain carries TRBV13 and TRBJ2-1, with TRBD1 identical over 10 bases. Germline values: CDR1 PRHDT, CDR2 FYEKMQ (reference sequence). J gave up 5 bases and V 4 bases, and 8 bases lay outside the gene matches. The CDR3 sequence is 16 residues long. This CDR3 reads CASSSTGGGFHNEQFF. The CDR3 nucleotides read TGTGCCAGCAGCTCGACAGGGGGCGGCTTCCACAATGAGCAGTTCTTC.

In its sample, this clonotype was seen many times. This chain links TRBV20-1 with TRBJ2-2, with TRBD2 identical over 8 bases. Germline values: CDR1 DFQATT, CDR2 SNEGSKA (reference sequence). The CDR3 loop spans 14 amino acids. Unmatched junction bases numbered 2, after V lost 2 bases and J lost 3 bases. The CDR3 DNA reads TGCAGTGCTAGAAGTAGCGGGGACACCGGGGAGCTGTTTTTT. Amino acid sequence: CSARSSGDTGELFF.

The rearrangement links TRBV21-1 to TRBJ1-3; the D segment call TRBD1 is taken from the table without a DNA check. TRBV21-1 is reported as a pseudogene. The CDR3 spans 16 residues. CDR3 amino acids: CASSSIRGHSGNTIYF. The DNA of the CDR3 is TGTGCCAGCAGCTCAATCAGGGGGCACTCTGGAAACACCATATATTTT.

In this sample, this clonotype turned up a few times. This sequence joins TRBV6-5 and TRBJ2-5; the D is unclear. Germline CDR1 is MNHEY and CDR2 is SVGAGI. CDR3 length equals 13 residues. Deletions cut 2 bases from V and 5 bases from J, with 9 bases between. The CDR3 DNA is TGTGCCAGCAGTTACGCAGGTGGGGAGACCCAGTACTTC. Residues: CASSYAGGETQYF.